The clone carrying this T cell receptor (beta chain) was detected only a few times. A single record per CDR3 protein comes from TCRdb applying MiXCR to the 5' RACE reads. The sample has around 55,000 distinct CDR3 sequences, roughly 20% seen once. The sorted Tregs were CD4+CD25+CD127-/low cells. Germline CDR1 SEHNR, CDR2 FQNEAQ (reference sequence). With V trimmed by 5 bases and J by 7 bases, 17 bases remained unmatched. The CDR3 has 18 residues. Sequencing was carried out using tumor-infiltrating Tregs sorted from the breast tumor. The sequence came from a female donor with breast cancer. The V and J genes are TRBV7-9 and TRBJ1-6; 7 bases fit TRBD1. The CDR3 loop reads CASSPAWTGRPANSPLHF. The CDR3 nucleotides read TGTGCCAGCAGCCCAGCATGGACAGGTCGTCCGGCCAATTCACCCCTCCACTTT.